This TCR beta chain was captured by sequencing in a study of T cells in Graves' hyperthyroidism and ophthalmopathy. Overall study results and limits: A 13 V-J signature model discriminated ophthalmopathy versus stable hyperthyroidism. The model foresaw ophthalmopathy a median around 6.8 months prior to onset.

Amplification targeted TCR beta CDR3 regions from RNA transcripts. An initial round of RT-PCR targeting the TCR CDR3 relied on the HTBI primer set. TCRdb fed the multiplex PCR reads into MiXCR, producing one record per CDR3 protein. The data contain 350,000 to 400,000 distinct CDR3 sequences, roughly 13% of them singletons. Trimming took off 3 bases at V and 1 base at J, with 9 bases between the two ends. CDR3 length equals 14 residues. The germline V gene has CDR1 LNHDA and CDR2 SQIVND (reference sequence). For this clonotype: Its antigen is as yet unknown.

Reasons for excluding patients were uncontrolled infection, other autoimmune disease, pregnancy or lactation. Fresh 10 ml peripheral blood yielded PBMCs. The material sequenced was blood. The clonotype originates from a woman aged 55-70 years with Graves' hyperthyroidism. V gene TRBV19 combines with J gene TRBJ2-5, with D perhaps TRBD1 (5 bases). This CDR3 reads CASSIRVGQETQYF. The CDR3 nucleotides are TGTGCCAGTAGTATCAGGGTGGGCCAAGAGACCCAGTACTTC.